A single sample gave rise to the 27 T cell receptor beta chains below, sequenced in a study of T cell changes during pregnancy in multiple sclerosis. Method: immunoSEQ multiplex PCR; TCRdb's copy keeps in-frame clones and lacks some. This table holds under 70,000 clones, 90% to 95% found once. The specimen comprised peripheral blood, sampled after pregnancy. The receptors were gathered from a female donor in good health, enrolled as a control in a pregnancy study.

This chain uses TRBV30 with TRBJ1-1; D remains ambiguous. The germline V gene encodes CDR1 GTSNPN and CDR2 SVGIG (reference sequence). With 3 bases removed from V and 1 base from J, the gap between germline ends came to 9 bases. CDR3 length: 13 residues. CDR3 coding DNA: TGTGCCTGGAGGGGAGGCGGGAACACTGAAGCTTTCTTT. Protein sequence: CAWRGGGNTEAFF.

The chain recombines TRBV6-5 with TRBJ1-3; D may be TRBD1 (5 bases). CDR1 and CDR2 (germline): MNHEY, SVGAGI. V was cut by 2 bases and J by 7 bases, with 15 bases left in between. The length of the CDR3 is 15 residues. DNA of the CDR3: TGTGCCAGCAGTTACGGGGCCCGCGGACGGAACACCATATATTTT. Protein product: CASSYGARGRNTIYF.

The V and J genes are TRBV18 and TRBJ1-6; D may be TRBD1 (6 bases). Deletions cut 6 bases from V and 7 bases from J, with 10 bases between. Germline CDR1 and CDR2: KGHSH and LQKENI. The CDR3 is 13 amino acids. CDR3 nucleotide sequence: TGTGCCAGCTCCGGACAGAAGAATTCACCCCTCCACTTT. As protein: CASSGQKNSPLHF. Full variable domain (outside the CDR3, taken from reference TRBV18 and TRBJ1-6): NAGVMQNPRHLVRRRGQEARLRCSPMKGHSHVYWYRQLPEEGLKFMVYLQKENIIDESGMPKERFSAEFPKEGPSILRIQQVVRGDSAAYFCASSGQKNSPLHFGNGTRLTVT.

The V gene is TRBV19, the J gene TRBJ1-2; 7 nucleotides match TRBD1. Trimming removed 1 base from V and 3 bases from J; junction bases left unmatched: 14. Germline loops: CDR1 LNHDA, CDR2 SQIVND (reference sequence). The CDR3 contains 18 residues. The CDR3 loop is CASSIVGEPTGAHYGYTF. The CDR3 nucleotides read TGTGCCAGTAGTATAGTAGGGGAGCCAACAGGGGCCCACTATGGCTACACCTTC.

This chain links TRBV25-1 with TRBJ1-2, with 9 bases identical to TRBD1. J gave up 2 bases and V 0 bases, and 4 bases lay outside the gene matches. The CDR3 consists of 16 residues. The germline gives CDR1 MGHDK, CDR2 SYGVNS. The CDR3 here is CASSEYTGTGNYGYTF. CDR3 nucleotide sequence: TGTGCCAGCAGTGAATATACAGGGACAGGGAACTATGGCTACACCTTC.

The chain employs TRBV6-5 and TRBJ2-7; no clear D. The CDR3 length is 15 residues. The germline V gene encodes CDR1 MNHEY and CDR2 SVGAGI. V lost 2 bases and J 2 bases, leaving 13 bases between the germline ends. CDR3 coding DNA: TGTGCCAGCAGTTACCGTTACAGTGGCGCCTACGAGCAGTACTTC. Protein: CASSYRYSGAYEQYF.

The chain employs TRBV7-2 and TRBJ1-3; 7 bases line up with TRBD1. CDR1 and CDR2 (germline): SGHTA, FQGNSA. CDR3 length equals 14 residues. V shed 5 bases, J shed 0 bases, and the junction held 1 base outside the gene matches. As DNA, the CDR3 is TGTGCCAGCAGCAGGACAGGCTCTGGAAACACCATATATTTT. It specifies CASSRTGSGNTIYF.

The CDR3 sequence: CASSPGTAEYGYTF. CDR3 DNA: TGTGCCAGCAGCCCCGGGACAGCAGAGTATGGCTACACCTTC. The chain has TRBV7-2 and TRBJ1-2, with TRBD1 matching 7 bases. This CDR3 has 14 amino acids. Trimming removed 5 bases from V and 5 bases from J; junction bases left unmatched: 8. Germline CDR1 reads SGHTA; CDR2 reads FQGNSA.

The V gene is TRBV5-6, the J gene TRBJ1-2; D gene uncertain. This CDR3 region has 13 residues. The V gene lost 6 bases and the J gene lost 4 bases, with 13 bases spanning the gap. Germline CDR1 SGHDT, CDR2 YYEEEE. The CDR3 here is CASTAVGGYGYTF. The CDR3 nucleotides are TGTGCCAGCACTGCCGTAGGAGGCTATGGCTACACCTTC. The entire variable domain, with the rest obtained from reference TRBV5-6 and TRBJ1-2, is as follows: DAGVTQSPTHLIKTRGQQVTLRCSPKSGHDTVSWYQQALGQGPQFIFQYYEEEERQRGNFPDRFSGHQFPNYSSELNVNALLLGDSALYLCASTAVGGYGYTFGSGTRLTVV.

The chain's CDR3 is CASSLARNTEAFF. The CDR3 bases are TGTGCCAGCAGTTTAGCCAGGAACACTGAAGCTTTCTTT. This chain connects TRBV27 to TRBJ1-1; D gene ambiguous. The CDR3 runs 13 residues. V was cut by 2 bases and J by 1 base, with 5 bases left in between. Germline CDR1 reads MNHEY; CDR2 reads SMNVEV (reference sequence).

This chain connects TRBV7-8 to TRBJ2-7, with 15 bases aligning to TRBD2. Germline V gives CDR1 SGHVS, CDR2 FQNEAQ. This CDR3 has 17 amino acids. Trimming cost V 4 bases and J 2 bases; bases outside gene matches: 6. The CDR3 reads CASSSGLAGGRTYEQYF. As DNA, the CDR3 is TGTGCCAGCAGCTCGGGACTAGCGGGGGGCCGAACCTACGAGCAGTACTTC.

This chain uses TRBV29-1 with TRBJ1-2, with 12 bases that match TRBD1. The CDR3 contains 14 residues. Looked up from germline, CDR1 is SQVTM and CDR2 is ANQGSEA. V dropped 4 bases and J dropped 5; count of bases not matched to a gene: 5. CDR3: CSVVGQGARYGYTF. CDR3 nucleotide sequence: TGCAGCGTTGTGGGACAGGGGGCTAGGTATGGCTACACCTTC.

The count of this clone is one. The chain's CDR3 is CASRLTPGPDSPNEKLFF. DNA for the CDR3: TGTGCCAGCAGACTGACCCCCGGACCGGACAGCCCAAATGAAAAACTGTTTTTT. The genes are TRBV11-3 and TRBJ1-4, with D possibly TRBD1 on 6 matching bases. The CDR3 covers 18 residues. The germline gives CDR1 SGHNT, CDR2 YENEEA. V was trimmed by 6 bases and J by 5 bases, leaving 25 bases between them.

This chain joins TRBV7-8 and TRBJ1-2, with 7 bases lining up with TRBD1. The V and J ends lost 0 bases and 0 bases, in that order; junction bases with no gene match: 1. CDR3 length: 15 amino acids. CDR1 and CDR2 (germline): SGHVS, FQNEAQ. CDR3 DNA sequence: TGTGCCAGCAGCTTAGCAGGGGGCGCTAACTATGGCTACACCTTC. It yields the protein CASSLAGGANYGYTF.

The J gene is TRBJ2-2, the V gene TRBV10-3; no definite D call. The V end was cut by 6 bases, the J end by 5 bases, with 13 bases between. This CDR3 has 14 residues. Germline CDR1 and CDR2: ENHRY and SYGVKD. The DNA for the CDR3 is TGTGCCATCAGGATTGAGACACTGACCGGGGAGCTGTTTTTT. Protein product: CAIRIETLTGELFF.

This rearrangement joins TRBV19 to TRBJ2-6, with 7 bases aligning to TRBD2. Germline CDR1 LNHDA, CDR2 SQIVND (reference sequence). This CDR3 region has 16 residues. Trimming removed 6 bases from V and 1 base from J; junction bases left unmatched: 6. CDR3 nucleotide sequence: TGTGCCAGTAGGGGGGGGGAGGGATCTGGGGCCAACGTCCTGACTTTC. Protein: CASRGGEGSGANVLTF. Together with reference TRBV19 and TRBJ2-6, the CDR3 gives the full variable domain: DGGITQSPKYLFRKEGQNVTLSCEQNLNHDAMYWYRQDPGQGLRLIYYSQIVNDFQKGDIAEGYSVSREKKESFPLTVTSAQKNPTAFYLCASRGGEGSGANVLTFGAGSRLTVL.

The rearrangement links TRBV7-2 to TRBJ1-2, with 7 bases aligning to TRBD1. Germline CDR1 reads SGHTA; CDR2 reads FQGNSA. This CDR3 has 14 amino acids. Losses at the gene ends were 5 bases for V and 8 bases for J; bases not matched to a gene: 11. CDR3 protein: CASSPSWQGEGYTF. CDR3 in DNA: TGTGCCAGCAGCCCAAGTTGGCAGGGGGAGGGCTACACCTTC.

This chain uses TRBV4-3 with TRBJ2-2; 8 positions agree with TRBD1. This CDR3 has 15 amino acids. J lost 5 bases, V lost 1 base, and 3 bases had no gene match. CDR1 and CDR2 from the germline V gene are LGHNA and YSLEER. The CDR3 DNA follows: TGCGCCAGCAGCCAAGGGACAGGGAGGACCGGGGAGCTGTTTTTT. Translated, it gives CASSQGTGRTGELFF.

J is TRBJ1-1 and V is TRBV2, with TRBD1 matching 9 bases. The V segment lost 5 bases and the J segment 6 bases; nucleotides outside the gene matches: 10. The germline gives CDR1 SNHLY, CDR2 FYNNEI. This CDR3 region has 15 residues. The CDR3 loop reads CASSQGTGLGAEAFF. In DNA, the CDR3 is TGTGCCAGCAGTCAAGGGACAGGGCTGGGGGCTGAAGCTTTCTTT.

V and J are TRBV7-2 and TRBJ2-5, with D possibly TRBD2 on 6 matching bases. Trimming shortened V by 5 bases and J by 5 bases, and 18 bases separated the two germline ends. Per germline, CDR1 SGHTA and CDR2 FQGNSA. The CDR3 contains 15 residues. The CDR3 is CASSVVEGTWETQYF. The CDR3 nucleotides are TGTGCCAGCAGCGTAGTGGAGGGCACTTGGGAGACCCAGTACTTC. Drawing the rest from reference TRBV7-2 and TRBJ2-5, the complete variable domain is GAGVSQSPSNKVTEKGKDVELRCDPISGHTALYWYRQSLGQGLEFLIYFQGNSAPDKSGLPSDRFSAERTGGSVSTLTIQRTQQEDSAVYLCASSVVEGTWETQYFGPGTRLLVL.

The chain recombines TRBV7-2 with TRBJ1-6; no clear D. V dropped 0 bases and J dropped 5 bases, with 17 bases sitting between them. The CDR3 loop spans 18 amino acids. CDR1 and CDR2 (germline): SGHTA, FQGNSA. Here the CDR3 reads CASSLASRGSGNNSPLHF. The CDR3 bases are TGTGCCAGCAGCTTAGCGAGTCGAGGGTCCGGGAATAATTCACCCCTCCACTTT.

As regards this clone: Other DNA sequences in this sample translate to the same CDR3. This sequence joins TRBV9 and TRBJ2-7; 7 bases fit TRBD1. V dropped 0 bases and J dropped 3; count of bases not matched to a gene: 6. CDR3 size: 15 residues. Germline V gene data show CDR1 as SGDLS and CDR2 as YYNGEE. The CDR3 is CASSVEAGGSYEQYF. The CDR3 DNA sequence: TGTGCCAGCAGCGTAGAGGCAGGGGGAAGCTACGAGCAGTACTTC. Looking up the rest from reference TRBV9 and TRBJ2-7 gives the full variable domain: DSGVTQTPKHLITATGQRVTLRCSPRSGDLSVYWYQQSLDQGLQFLIQYYNGEERAKGNILERFSAQQFPDLHSELNLSSLELGDSALYFCASSVEAGGSYEQYFGPGTRLTVT.

The DNA of the CDR3 is TGTGCCACCAAATCGGCGGGGATCACTGAAGCTTTCTTT. Its protein is CATKSAGITEAFF. The chain has TRBV27 and TRBJ1-1; the D is unclear. The CDR3 consists of 13 residues. Per the germline V gene, CDR1 is MNHEY and CDR2 is SMNVEV (reference sequence). Trimming took 10 bases from V and 4 from J, leaving 16 bases between them.

The chain carries TRBV4-1 and TRBJ2-3; 10 bases align to TRBD2. V gave up 4 bases and J gave up 0 bases; unmatched junction bases: 16. The CDR3 is 20 residues long. Per the germline V gene, CDR1 is MGHRA and CDR2 is YSYEKL. This chain's CDR3 is CASSPGASGGPRPSTDTQYF. CDR3 nucleotides: TGCGCCAGCAGCCCTGGGGCTAGCGGGGGCCCCCGACCTAGCACAGATACGCAGTATTTT.

To note about this clone: At one of its ends the junction is not consistent with the germline gene, which may arise from a read error. This chain joins TRBV7-2 and TRBJ1-3; a possible D gene is TRBD1 (6 bases). CDR3 length: 17 residues. Germline CDR1 and CDR2: SGHTA and FQGNSA. This CDR3 reads CASSPPGIAGVGNAIYF. CDR3 nucleotides: TGTGCCAGCAGCCCCCCGGGCATTGCAGGGGTCGGAAACGCCATATATTTT.

This clone was found a few times. The chain is built from TRBV6-6 and TRBJ2-7; D gene ambiguous. Germline CDR1 reads MNHNY; CDR2 reads SVGAGI (reference sequence). This CDR3 has 13 amino acids. Trimming removed 1 base from V and 3 bases from J, with 7 bases in between. The CDR3 nucleotides are TGTGCCAGCAGTTACTACAGTTACTACGAGCAGTACTTC. Residues: CASSYYSYYEQYF.

CDR3 in DNA: TGTGCCAGCAGCTTAGCAACTAGCGGAGACTACGAGCAGTACTTC. Its protein product is CASSLATSGDYEQYF. The chain has TRBV7-2 and TRBJ2-7, with 8 positions matching TRBD2. The CDR3 loop spans 15 amino acids. Losses at the gene ends were 0 bases for V and 3 bases for J; bases not matched to a gene: 4. The germline CDR1 and CDR2 sequences are SGHTA and FQGNSA.